This TCR beta chain was identified during a study of cytotoxic CD8 clonotypes in ibrutinib-treated CLL. CDR3 length: 15 residues. V was clipped by 1 base and J by 0 bases, with 10 bases between them. Germline V gene data show CDR1 as MGHRA and CDR2 as YSYEKL. Method: immunoSEQ multiplex PCR; TCRdb's copy keeps in-frame clones and lacks some. The sample records about 130,000 clones, over 60% being singletons. Here the sequenced sample was PBMCs, taken after 12 months of ibrutinib treatment. V usage is TRBV4-1 and J usage is TRBJ2-7; D call uncertain. The clonotype was recovered from a human donor with chronic lymphocytic leukemia. The CDR3 DNA reads TGCGCCAGCAGCCAAGCGTTCCCGAGCTCCTACGAGCAGTACTTC. This sequence encodes CASSQAFPSSYEQYF.